Listed here are 7 T cell receptor beta chains from one sample, sequenced in a study of cytomegalovirus exposure and HLA in healthy donors. The PCR contained 60 Vbeta and 13 Jbeta primers. Generated by immunoSEQ multiplex PCR, the TCRdb table keeps only in-frame clones and is missing some. The data show about 85,000 clones, with approximately 66% seen just once and 3% to 4% held by the top ten. Sample: PBMCs. The receptor source for this set is a man aged 30 to 45 in good health and CMV-seronegative.

The chain uses TRBV23-1 and TRBJ2-7; D is uncertain. TRBV23-1 is annotated as an ORF whose role is uncertain. Trimming removed 5 bases from V and 3 bases from J, with 11 bases in between. This CDR3 is built from 13 residues. In nucleotides, the CDR3 is TGCGCCAGCAGTTCGCCCCTAATCTACGAGCAGTACTTC. This encodes CASSSPLIYEQYF.

V and J are TRBV6-1 and TRBJ1-2, with D possibly TRBD1 on 5 matching bases. Germline V CDR1 and CDR2: MNHNS, SASEGT. V lost 2 bases, J lost 4 bases, and 14 bases lay in between. This CDR3 region has 15 residues. CDR3 DNA sequence: TGTGCCAGCAGTGAATTTACAGGCCCGTTCTATGGCTACACCTTC. Translated: CASSEFTGPFYGYTF.

The chain links TRBV21-1 to TRBJ1-1; the DNA was not compared with TRBD1, the D call given in the table. TRBV21-1 is flagged as a pseudogene. The CDR3 length is 16 residues. The DNA of the CDR3 is TGTGCCAGCAGCAAGTACAGGGGGCTTCGGAGCACTGAAGCTTTCTTT. As protein: CASSKYRGLRSTEAFF.

V usage is TRBV21-1 and J usage is TRBJ1-3; TRBD1, as called in the table, went unchecked against the DNA. TRBV21-1 is termed a pseudogene. The CDR3 runs 18 residues. The CDR3 DNA reads as TGTGCCAGCAGTTCGAGGACAGGGGGCGAGAGCTCTGGAAACACCATATATTTT. Protein product: CASSSRTGGESSGNTIYF.

CDR3 coding DNA: TGTGCCAGTAGTATCCCCGGGACAGGGGGGGAAGAGCAGTACTTC. Translated: CASSIPGTGGEEQYF. The chain uses TRBV19 and TRBJ2-7; 11 bases align to TRBD1. The CDR3 is 15 residues long. The V gene end was trimmed by 3 bases and the J gene end by 7 bases; junction bases not matched to a gene: 8. Germline V gene sequence: CDR1 LNHDA, CDR2 SQIVND (reference sequence).

The gene calls are TRBV11-2 and TRBJ2-2, with 9 bases fitting TRBD2. Germline V gives CDR1 SGHAT, CDR2 FQNNGV. Losses at the gene ends were 5 bases for V and 5 bases for J; bases not matched to a gene: 3. The CDR3 extends over 14 amino acids. As DNA, the CDR3 is TGTGCCAGCAGCCGCAGCGGGAGGACCGGGGAGCTGTTTTTT. The encoded protein is CASSRSGRTGELFF.

The chain recombines TRBV7-2 with TRBJ2-3; D perhaps matches TRBD1 (6 bases). The CDR3 totals 16 residues. V was shortened by 5 bases and J by 0 bases, with 15 bases between the two germline ends. Germline values: CDR1 SGHTA, CDR2 FQGNSA. CDR3 sequence reads: CASSTIGQTSTDTQYF. The CDR3 nucleotides read TGTGCCAGCAGCACGATAGGACAGACTAGCACAGATACGCAGTATTTT.